This TCR beta chain emerged from a study of cytomegalovirus exposure and HLA in healthy donors. Notes on the study in general: The authors confirmed in vitro that three CMV-associated chains were specific for CMV antigens. It was 150 to 200 TCR beta chains that were listed as cytomegalovirus-associated. For TCR beta chains, V- and J-gene trimming was later linked to a missense DCLRE1C variant.

Turning to this clone: The antigen remains unidentified.

Researchers ran the PCR with 60 Vbeta and 13 Jbeta primers. Some clones are missing from TCRdb's copy, which holds only in-frame ones; the method was immunoSEQ multiplex PCR. The table lists 110,000 to 150,000 clones. The donors (healthy individuals) were bone marrow donors. Germline V gene data show CDR1 as KGHSH and CDR2 as LQKENI. Trimming took 3 bases from V and 1 from J, leaving 9 bases between them. The CDR3 spans 14 residues. V usage is TRBV18 and J usage is TRBJ1-2, with D maybe TRBD1 (6 bases). This sequence was found in a man in his forties or fifties in good health and CMV-seronegative. Sequenced input: PBMCs. The CDR3 loop reads CASSPRQDNYGYTF. In DNA, the CDR3 is TGTGCCAGCTCACCTCGACAGGATAACTATGGCTACACCTTC. Full variable domain (missing parts from reference TRBV18 and TRBJ1-2): NAGVMQNPRHLVRRRGQEARLRCSPMKGHSHVYWYRQLPEEGLKFMVYLQKENIIDESGMPKERFSAEFPKEGPSILRIQQVVRGDSAAYFCASSPRQDNYGYTFGSGTRLTVV.